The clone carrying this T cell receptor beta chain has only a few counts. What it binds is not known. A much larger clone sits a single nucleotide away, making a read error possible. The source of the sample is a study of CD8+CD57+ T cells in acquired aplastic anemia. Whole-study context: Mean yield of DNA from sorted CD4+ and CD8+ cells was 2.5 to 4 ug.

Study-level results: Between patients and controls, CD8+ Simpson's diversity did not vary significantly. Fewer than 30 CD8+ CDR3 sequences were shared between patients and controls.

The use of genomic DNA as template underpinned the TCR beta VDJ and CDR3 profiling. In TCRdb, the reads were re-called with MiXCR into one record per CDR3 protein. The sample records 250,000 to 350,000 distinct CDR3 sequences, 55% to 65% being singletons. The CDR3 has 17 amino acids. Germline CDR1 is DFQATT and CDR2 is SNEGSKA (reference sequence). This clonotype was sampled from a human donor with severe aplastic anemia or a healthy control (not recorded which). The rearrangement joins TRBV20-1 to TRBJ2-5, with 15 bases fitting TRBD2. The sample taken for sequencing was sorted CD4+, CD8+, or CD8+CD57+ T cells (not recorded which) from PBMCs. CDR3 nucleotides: TGCAGTGCCACAGGACTAGCGGGGGGGTGGAGGGGGGAGACCAAGTACTTC. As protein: CSATGLAGGWRGETKYF.